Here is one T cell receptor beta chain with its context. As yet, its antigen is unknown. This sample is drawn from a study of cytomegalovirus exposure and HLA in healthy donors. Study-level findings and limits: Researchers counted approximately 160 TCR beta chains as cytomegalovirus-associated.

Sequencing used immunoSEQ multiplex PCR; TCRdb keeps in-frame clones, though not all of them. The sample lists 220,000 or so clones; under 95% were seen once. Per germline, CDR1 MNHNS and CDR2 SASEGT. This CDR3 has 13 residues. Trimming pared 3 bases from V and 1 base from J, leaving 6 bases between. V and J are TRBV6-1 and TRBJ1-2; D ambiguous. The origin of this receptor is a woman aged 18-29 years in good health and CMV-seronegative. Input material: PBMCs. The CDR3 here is CASSDLYNYGYTF. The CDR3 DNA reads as TGTGCCAGCAGTGATCTCTATAACTATGGCTACACCTTC.